Below, 22 T cell receptor beta chains from the same sample are listed, as sequenced in a study of T cell responses to AZD1222 COVID-19 vaccine. Profiling relied on immunoSEQ multiplex PCR, and the TCRdb table lists in-frame clones only, not all of them. The table lists roughly 100,000 clones, over 80% of them singletons. The sample here was peripheral blood, taken on day 0 of AZD1222 vaccination. These receptors came from an adult in good health.

The chain links TRBV5-4 to TRBJ1-5; maybe TRBD1 (6 bases). Trimming pared 4 bases from V and 0 bases from J, leaving 8 bases between. Per germline, CDR1 SGHNT and CDR2 YYREEE (reference sequence). The CDR3 length is 14 residues. This CDR3 is CASSDRSSNQPQHF. CDR3 nucleotide sequence: TGTGCCAGCAGCGACAGGAGTAGCAATCAGCCCCAGCATTTT.

The chain has TRBV2 and TRBJ2-7; no clear D gene. Trimming took 5 bases from V and 2 from J, leaving 13 bases between them. CDR3 size: 14 residues. Germline loops: CDR1 SNHLY, CDR2 FYNNEI. CDR3 in amino acids: CASSLNDFTYEQYF. Written as DNA, the CDR3 is TGTGCCAGCAGTTTAAACGACTTCACCTACGAGCAGTACTTC.

The V and J genes are TRBV11-3 and TRBJ2-1, with 7 nucleotides matching TRBD1. Losses at the gene ends were 5 bases for V and 6 bases for J; bases not matched to a gene: 13. The germline V gene encodes CDR1 SGHNT and CDR2 YENEEA. The CDR3 sequence is 16 residues long. CDR3: CASSPSTGPGRNEQFF. The CDR3, as DNA: TGTGCCAGCAGCCCATCGACAGGGCCGGGACGCAATGAGCAGTTCTTC.

This chain uses TRBV28 with TRBJ1-1; 8 bases agree with TRBD1. With V trimmed by 5 bases and J by 3 bases, 14 bases remained unmatched. CDR3 length: 17 amino acids. Germline lookup yields CDR1 MDHEN and CDR2 SYDVKM. The CDR3 spells CASSLATPDRAYTEAFF. The DNA of the CDR3 is TGTGCCAGCAGTCTTGCCACACCGGACAGGGCTTACACTGAAGCTTTCTTT. The whole variable domain, remainder taken from reference TRBV28 and TRBJ1-1, is DVKVTQSSRYLVKRTGEKVFLECVQDMDHENMFWYRQDPGLGLRLIYFSYDVKMKEKGDIPEGYSVSREKKERFSLILESASTNQTSMYLCASSLATPDRAYTEAFFGQGTRLTVV.

The chain combines TRBV9 with TRBJ1-3; the match to TRBD1 covers 7 bases. The ends lost 0 bases at V and 2 bases at J; junction bases unmatched: 5. The CDR3 runs 16 residues. In germline, CDR1 is SGDLS, CDR2 YYNGEE. CDR3 in amino acids: CASSVATGEAGNTIYF. In DNA form, the CDR3 reads TGTGCCAGCAGCGTAGCTACAGGGGAGGCTGGAAACACCATATATTTT. Full variable domain (remainder filled in from reference TRBV9 and TRBJ1-3): DSGVTQTPKHLITATGQRVTLRCSPRSGDLSVYWYQQSLDQGLQFLIQYYNGEERAKGNILERFSAQQFPDLHSELNLSSLELGDSALYFCASSVATGEAGNTIYFGEGSWLTVV.

This sequence joins TRBV18 and TRBJ2-3, with TRBD2 matching over 8 bases. The CDR3 totals 13 residues. Trimming removed 9 bases from V and 1 base from J; junction bases left unmatched: 3. The germline CDR1 and CDR2 sequences are KGHSH and LQKENI. The DNA of the CDR3 is TGTGCCAGTTTTAGCGGGGGCACAGATACGCAGTATTTT. Protein sequence: CASFSGGTDTQYF.

The CDR3 DNA is TGTGCCTGGACTAGCGGGAGGATGCACGAGCAGTACTTC. Its protein product is CAWTSGRMHEQYF. The chain uses TRBV30 and TRBJ2-7; 11 positions agree with TRBD2. Germline assignment: CDR1 GTSNPN and CDR2 SVGIG (reference sequence). V was pared by 4 bases and J by 5 bases, with 4 bases of the junction left unmatched. The CDR3 is made up of 13 amino acids.

The genes are TRBV18 and TRBJ2-1, with 7 bases aligning to TRBD1. With V trimmed by 3 bases and J by 7 bases, 6 bases remained unmatched. The CDR3 totals 14 residues. Germline values: CDR1 KGHSH, CDR2 LQKENI. The DNA of the CDR3 is TGTGCCAGCTCACCCCCGGCCAGGGGGAATGAGCAGTTCTTC. It is translated as CASSPPARGNEQFF.

The chain joins TRBV3-1 (or the pseudogene TRBV3-2) to TRBJ2-1; D may be TRBD1 or TRBD2 (5 bases each). The CDR3 spans 14 residues. Trimming left V 4 bases short and J 6 bases short, with 13 bases between. Germline V gene lookup returns CDR1 LGHDT and CDR2 YNNKEL (reference sequence). For the CDR3, the DNA is TGTGCCAGCAGCCGACCTGAGAGGGGCAATGAGCAGTTCTTC. Translating gives CASSRPERGNEQFF.

The CDR3 bases are TGTGCCAGCTCCACGGGTACAAACACTGAAGCTTTCTTT. Translated: CASSTGTNTEAFF. V and J are TRBV18 and TRBJ1-1; D is uncertain. CDR3 length: 13 residues. Germline loops: CDR1 KGHSH, CDR2 LQKENI. The ends were cut back, 6 bases at V and 2 bases at J, with 10 bases in the middle.

The gene calls are TRBV28 and TRBJ2-1; the D call may be TRBD1 or TRBD2 (5 bases each). In germline, CDR1 is MDHEN, CDR2 SYDVKM. The CDR3 contains 15 residues. V dropped 5 bases and J dropped 7 bases, with 18 bases sitting between them. CDR3 in amino acids: CASSPAGTIRNEQFF. Here the CDR3 DNA reads TGTGCCAGCAGTCCTGCCGGGACGATAAGAAATGAGCAGTTCTTC.

The J gene is TRBJ2-1, the V gene TRBV5-6, with 9 bases lining up with TRBD1. The junction had 4 bases not matched to a gene; V was cut back by 2 bases and J by 4 bases. Germline CDR1 SGHDT, CDR2 YYEEEE. CDR3 length: 15 residues. CDR3 nucleotides: TGTGCCAGCAGCTTTGGGGACAGGGATTACAATGAGCAGTTCTTC. It yields the protein CASSFGDRDYNEQFF.

The V call is TRBV19, the J call TRBJ1-5; the D gene is possibly TRBD1 (5 bases). The CDR3 has 16 residues. V lost 7 bases, J lost 3 bases, and 19 bases lay in between. Germline values: CDR1 LNHDA, CDR2 SQIVND (reference sequence). CDR3 coding DNA: TGTGCCAGTACCTCGACCTGGGGGAGTACCAATCAGCCCCAGCATTTT. Translating gives CASTSTWGSTNQPQHF.

The chain employs TRBV30 and TRBJ1-5; a possible D gene is TRBD1 (5 bases). The V and J ends lost 3 bases and 1 base respectively, with 10 bases between them. The CDR3 contains 14 residues. The germline V gene has CDR1 GTSNPN and CDR2 SVGIG (reference sequence). The CDR3 loop reads CAWRGGVSNQPQHF. CDR3 bases: TGTGCCTGGAGGGGAGGGGTGAGCAATCAGCCCCAGCATTTT.

CDR3 DNA: TGTGCCAGTACCGACACCGCAACTAATGAAAAACTGTTTTTT. As protein: CASTDTATNEKLFF. The chain employs TRBV19 and TRBJ1-4; D is unclear. Germline V gene sequence: CDR1 LNHDA, CDR2 SQIVND (reference sequence). Between the trimmed V and J ends, which lost 7 bases and 0 bases, there was a span of 9 bases. There are 14 residues in the CDR3.

The chain combines TRBV15 with TRBJ2-7; the match to TRBD2 covers 7 bases. The CDR3 contains 14 residues. Germline lookup yields CDR1 LNHNV and CDR2 YYDKDF (reference sequence). V shed 1 base, J shed 5 bases, and the junction held 5 bases outside the gene matches. The CDR3 protein is CATSRGGGAHEQYF. Written as DNA, the CDR3 is TGTGCCACCAGCAGAGGGGGAGGGGCCCACGAGCAGTACTTC.

The rearrangement links TRBV28 to TRBJ2-3, with D tentatively TRBD1 (5 bases). V lost 2 bases and J 9 bases, leaving 9 bases between the germline ends. CDR1 is MDHEN, CDR2 SYDVKM, per germline. The CDR3 spans 12 residues. CDR3 region: CASSLTQGTQYF. The CDR3 nucleotides read TGTGCCAGCAGTTTAACGCAGGGAACGCAGTATTTT.

The CDR3 is CASSLSSGINNSPLHF. The CDR3, as DNA: TGTGCCAGCAGCTTATCCTCAGGAATTAATAATTCACCCCTCCACTTT. V is TRBV7-2 and J is TRBJ1-6; D ambiguous. This CDR3 region has 16 residues. Germline V gene sequence: CDR1 SGHTA, CDR2 FQGNSA. The V end was cut by 2 bases, the J end by 5 bases, with 13 bases between.

In regard to this clone: The limits of the CDR3 on the DNA are not certain, so only TCRdb's listed CDR3 is given. The chain joins TRBV21-1 to TRBJ2-1; the table's TRBD1 call for D was not verified on the DNA. TRBV21-1 represents a pseudogene. Inclusive of both ends, the CDR3 amounts to 16 amino acids. CDR3 in amino acids: CASSRFGQGAYNEQFF.

The genes are TRBV5-1 and TRBJ2-4, with 9 bases fitting TRBD1. The junction had 5 bases not matched to a gene; V was cut back by 4 bases and J by 0 bases. Germline V CDR1 and CDR2: SGHRS, YFSETQ. The CDR3 extends over 16 amino acids. The CDR3 DNA reads TGCGCCAGCAGCCCTGGACAGGGGTTAGCCAAAAACATTCAGTACTTC. This gives the protein CASSPGQGLAKNIQYF.

CDR3 protein: CASSSIYRVADTQYF. The CDR3 DNA is TGTGCCAGCTCATCAATTTACAGGGTGGCAGATACGCAGTATTTT. The rearrangement joins TRBV18 to TRBJ2-3, with D possibly TRBD1 on 6 matching bases. The CDR3 length is 15 residues. CDR1 KGHSH and CDR2 LQKENI come from the germline V gene. Trimming cost V 5 bases and J 4 bases, with 16 bases left between them.

The rearrangement links TRBV6-2 or TRBV6-3 to TRBJ2-5; 13 bases align to TRBD2. V gave up 5 bases and J gave up 2 bases; unmatched junction bases: 5. Germline values: CDR1 MNHEY, CDR2 SVGEGT. The CDR3 runs 16 residues. CDR3 nucleotides: TGTGCCAGCAGTAAGCCGGGACTAGCGGGACAAGAGACCCAGTACTTC. This gives the protein CASSKPGLAGQETQYF.